This passage covers 22 T cell receptor beta chains from one sample sequenced in a study of blood T cell repertoires in COVID-19. Sequenced by immunoSEQ multiplex PCR; TCRdb stores in-frame clones only, minus some. The data contain about 99,000 clones, 84% of them singletons. Sequences were obtained from peripheral blood. These receptors were obtained from a human donor in a cohort sampled during active COVID-19.

The chain uses TRBV24-1 and TRBJ1-2; D is unresolved. The germline V gene has CDR1 KGHDR and CDR2 SFDVKD. Between the trimmed V and J ends, which lost 4 bases and 4 bases, there was a span of 9 bases. The CDR3 has 13 amino acids. The CDR3: CATSESAGYGYTF. CDR3 nucleotide sequence: TGTGCCACCAGTGAATCTGCGGGCTATGGCTACACCTTC.

This chain uses TRBV12-3 or TRBV12-4 with TRBJ1-3; D is unclear. The CDR3 spans 12 residues. Between the trimmed V and J ends, which lost 6 bases and 2 bases, there was a span of 5 bases. CDR3 bases: TGTGCCAGCAGCCCGGCTGGAAACACCATATATTTT. Translating it yields CASSPAGNTIYF.

This clone was detected a few times. This sequence joins TRBV24-1 and TRBJ1-2, with 7 bases identical to TRBD1. The CDR3 covers 14 residues. Trimming took 2 bases from V and 8 from J; bases not matched to a gene: 7. Germline lookup yields CDR1 KGHDR and CDR2 SFDVKD. CDR3 DNA: TGTGCCACCAGTGATTCCTCCGACAGGGCGGGCTACACCTTC. It specifies CATSDSSDRAGYTF.

The V gene is TRBV7-6, the J gene TRBJ2-7; 9 bases are shared with TRBD1. CDR1 and CDR2 from the germline V gene are SGHVS and FNYEAQ. The trim removed 1 base at V and 5 bases at J, leaving 6 bases unmatched. The CDR3 consists of 15 residues. The CDR3 sequence is CASSLGGDRAHEQYF. DNA for the CDR3: TGTGCCAGCAGCTTAGGGGGGGACAGGGCCCACGAGCAGTACTTC.

This clone has just a few counts. The J gene is TRBJ1-1, the V gene TRBV28; 7 nucleotides align to TRBD1. The CDR3 is made up of 16 amino acids. Germline loops: CDR1 MDHEN, CDR2 SYDVKM. The V segment lost 8 bases and the J segment 3 bases; nucleotides outside the gene matches: 15. CDR3 DNA: TGTGCCAGCGGACCGCTATCCAGGGGGGACGACACTGAAGCTTTCTTT. It encodes CASGPLSRGDDTEAFF.

This clone is a singleton in its sample. This CDR3 is CASSIQLLAGGATDTQYF. The CDR3 region has the DNA TGTGCCAGTAGTATCCAACTTCTAGCGGGGGGAGCGACAGATACGCAGTATTTT. The genes are TRBV19 and TRBJ2-3; 11 bases fit TRBD2. The germline gives CDR1 LNHDA, CDR2 SQIVND (reference sequence). The CDR3 spans 18 residues. J was trimmed by 3 bases and V by 3 bases; bases with no gene match: 11.

A few counts support this clone. CDR3 in DNA: TGTGCCAGCAGCTTCTGGAGGGGCACGGATTCACCCCTCCACTTT. It encodes CASSFWRGTDSPLHF. The J gene is TRBJ1-6, the V gene TRBV7-9, with D possibly matching TRBD1 (5 bases). V was trimmed by 3 bases and J by 8 bases, leaving 14 bases between them. Germline V gene data show CDR1 as SEHNR and CDR2 as FQNEAQ (reference sequence). The CDR3 is 15 residues long. The full variable domain, completed using reference TRBV7-9 and TRBJ1-6, is DTGVSQNPRHKITKRGQNVTFRCDPISEHNRLYWYRQTLGQGPEFLTYFQNEAQLEKSRLLSDRFSAERPKGSFSTLEIQRTEQGDSAMYLCASSFWRGTDSPLHFGNGTRLTVT.

The gene calls are TRBV12-5 and TRBJ1-1; perhaps TRBD1 as D (5 bases). The CDR3 extends over 15 amino acids. Trimming removed 2 bases from V and 4 bases from J, with 14 bases in between. In germline, CDR1 is LGHNT, CDR2 FRNRAP. In DNA, the CDR3 is TGTGCTAGTGGTTTGTCCTCCTGGGGGGGCACTGAAGCTTTCTTT. It encodes CASGLSSWGGTEAFF.

Only a few counts were recorded for this clone. At the DNA level, this CDR3 is encoded by other sequences in the same sample as well. J is TRBJ1-2 and V is TRBV10-2; weak D call: TRBD1 (5 bases). Germline V lookup: CDR1 WSHSY, CDR2 SAAADI. This CDR3 contains 12 residues. Between the trimmed V and J ends, which lost 6 bases and 3 bases, there was a span of 8 bases. For the CDR3, the DNA is TGCGCCAGCAGCAGGGATGACTATGGCTACACCTTC. This encodes CASSRDDYGYTF.

The V call is TRBV28, the J call TRBJ1-2; 8 nucleotides agree with TRBD1. V shed 6 bases, J shed 3 bases, and the junction held 3 bases outside the gene matches. CDR1 MDHEN and CDR2 SYDVKM come from the germline V gene. This CDR3 spans 13 amino acids. This chain's CDR3 is CASRVQGDYGYTF. The CDR3 DNA reads TGTGCCAGCAGAGTACAGGGGGACTATGGCTACACCTTC.

Comment on this clone: Distinct nucleotide sequences in the sample also encode this CDR3. CDR3 coding DNA: TGCGCCAGCAGCCCACAGGGGGCAGGTACTGAAGCTTTCTTT. Its protein is CASSPQGAGTEAFF. The chain couples TRBV5-1 to TRBJ1-1, with 9 bases fitting TRBD1. Looked up from germline, CDR1 is SGHRS and CDR2 is YFSETQ. The CDR3 spans 14 residues. The J segment lost 5 bases and the V segment lost 4 bases, leaving 6 bases of the junction unmatched.

The gene calls are TRBV7-2 and TRBJ1-1; D unclear. The germline V gene encodes CDR1 SGHTA and CDR2 FQGNSA. There are 15 residues in the CDR3. Trimming removed 1 base from V and 1 base from J, with 10 bases in between. CDR3: CASSLDHSPNTEAFF. CDR3 in DNA: TGTGCCAGCAGCTTAGATCACAGCCCGAACACTGAAGCTTTCTTT.

The rearrangement uses TRBV7-2 and TRBJ1-5; unclear D gene. Per the germline V gene, CDR1 is SGHTA and CDR2 is FQGNSA. The CDR3 spans 12 residues. V was shortened by 8 bases and J by 3 bases, with 8 bases between the two germline ends. The CDR3 DNA sequence: TGTGCCAGCGGGAGCTACAATCAGCCCCAGCATTTT. It codes for CASGSYNQPQHF.

This chain uses TRBV30 with TRBJ1-4; D not resolved. From germline, CDR1 is GTSNPN and CDR2 SVGIG (reference sequence). Trimming left V 3 bases short and J 5 bases short, with 13 bases between. The length of the CDR3 is 14 residues. The CDR3, as DNA: TGTGCCTGGAGGATTTCACCCCGGAATGAAAAACTGTTTTTT. Residues: CAWRISPRNEKLFF.

The rearrangement uses TRBV3-1 (or the pseudogene TRBV3-2) and TRBJ1-4; TRBD1 matches at 8 bases. This CDR3 region has 15 residues. CDR1 and CDR2 (germline): LGHDT, YNNKEL (reference sequence). J lost 7 bases, V lost 2 bases, and 6 bases had no gene match. CDR3 amino acids: CASSQTGGISEKLFF. CDR3 coding DNA: TGTGCCAGCAGCCAAACAGGGGGTATTAGTGAAAAACTGTTTTTT.

The chain employs TRBV6-5 and TRBJ1-1; D unresolved. Germline CDR1 reads MNHEY; CDR2 reads SVGAGI. The CDR3 runs to 14 residues. Trimming took 6 bases from V and 8 from J, leaving 19 bases between them. The CDR3 nucleotides read TGTGCCAGCAGCGAGTTTTCAGGCCTCTTAGAAGCTTTCTTT. This codes for CASSEFSGLLEAFF.

This clone was seen more than once but under ten times. The CDR3 DNA sequence: TGTGCCAGCAGTTCCCGGGTCCCCATTAGGAGCAATCAGCCCCAGCATTTT. Translation gives CASSSRVPIRSNQPQHF. This rearrangement joins TRBV27 to TRBJ1-5; D remains unclear. This CDR3 comprises 17 residues. V lost 4 bases and J lost 1, with 17 bases in between. Germline CDR1 MNHEY, CDR2 SMNVEV (reference sequence).

This chain joins TRBV11-3 and TRBJ2-2; TRBD1 matches 9 bases. With 8 bases clipped from V and 0 bases from J, the junction kept 13 bases outside the gene matches. Germline CDR1 is SGHNT and CDR2 is YENEEA. CDR3 length equals 18 residues. In DNA form, the CDR3 reads TGTGCCAGCGCCTCGGGACAGGGTGGCCGACCGAACACCGGGGAGCTGTTTTTT. It encodes CASASGQGGRPNTGELFF. The variable domain in full, completed from reference TRBV11-3 and TRBJ2-2, reads EAGVVQSPRYKIIEKKQPVAFWCNPISGHNTLYWYLQNLGQGPELLIRYENEEAVDDSQLPKDRFSAERLKGVDSTLKIQPAELGDSAVYLCASASGQGGRPNTGELFFGEGSRLTVL.

The J gene is TRBJ1-1, the V gene TRBV30; D gene ambiguous. Germline-derived CDR1 and CDR2 are GTSNPN and SVGIG (reference sequence). The V and J ends lost 0 bases and 7 bases respectively, with 6 bases between them. The CDR3 length is 11 residues. The CDR3 protein is CAWSVRVEAFF. As DNA, the CDR3 is TGTGCCTGGAGTGTACGGGTTGAAGCTTTCTTT.

This clone showed up just once. This chain links TRBV27 with TRBJ2-1; perhaps TRBD1 as D (5 bases). The germline gives CDR1 MNHEY, CDR2 SMNVEV (reference sequence). Trimming removed 1 base at V and 7 bases at J, with 8 bases between. The CDR3 spans 13 residues. CDR3 region: CASSLWGRNEQFF. CDR3 DNA sequence: TGTGCCAGCAGTTTATGGGGCCGGAATGAGCAGTTCTTC.

This clone was recorded a few times. The CDR3 reads CASSRYAAGFTDTQYF. The CDR3, as DNA: TGTGCCAGCAGCAGGTACGCGGCGGGCTTCACAGATACGCAGTATTTT. The rearrangement uses TRBV5-8 and TRBJ2-3; D perhaps matches TRBD2 (5 bases). This CDR3 has 16 residues. The ends were cut back, 4 bases at V and 2 bases at J, with 17 bases in the middle. CDR1 is SGHTS, CDR2 YDEGEE, per germline.

The genes are TRBV19 and TRBJ1-5; weak D call: TRBD1 (6 bases). The V gene lost 2 bases and the J gene lost 6 bases, with 14 bases spanning the gap. The CDR3 covers 15 residues. CDR1 and CDR2 from the germline V gene are LNHDA and SQIVND (reference sequence). The CDR3 sequence: CASSITGRGPQPQHF. In DNA, the CDR3 is TGTGCCAGTAGTATAACAGGGAGAGGGCCTCAGCCCCAGCATTTT.